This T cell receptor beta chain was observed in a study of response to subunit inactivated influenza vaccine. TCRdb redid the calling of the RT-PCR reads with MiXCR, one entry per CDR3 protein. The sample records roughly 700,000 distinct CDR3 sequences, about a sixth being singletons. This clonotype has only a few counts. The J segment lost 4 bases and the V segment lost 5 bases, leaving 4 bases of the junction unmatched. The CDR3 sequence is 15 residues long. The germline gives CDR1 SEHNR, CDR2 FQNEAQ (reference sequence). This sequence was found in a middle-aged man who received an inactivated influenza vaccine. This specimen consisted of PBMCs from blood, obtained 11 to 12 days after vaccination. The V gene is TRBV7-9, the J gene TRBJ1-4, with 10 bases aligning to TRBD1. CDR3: CASSVGTGVNEKLFF. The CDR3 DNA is TGTGCCAGCAGCGTCGGGACAGGGGTTAATGAAAAACTGTTTTTT.